The 20 T cell receptor beta chains given below trace back to one sample, sequenced in a study of human T cells and chemical hapten exposure. Time point of the sample: healthy volunteer bleed at 6 weeks. The study extracted total RNA from unfractionated whole blood. Each CDR3 protein gets one entry after TCRdb re-called the RACE reads with MiXCR. The profile shows about 34,000 distinct CDR3 sequences, approximately 5% of them singletons. What was sequenced was whole blood. The source of these receptors is a human donor in good health. Some clones in this sample may be carry-over from other donors' samples.

A word on this clonotype: A much larger clone sits a single nucleotide away, making a read error possible. For the CDR3, the DNA is TGTGCCAGCAGCTTAGATTGGACCGGGTACTTGGACACCATATATTTT. Its translation: CASSLDWTGYLDTIYF. The V gene is TRBV7-2, the J gene TRBJ1-3; D remains unclear. V was cut by 1 base and J by 8 bases, with 18 bases left in between. Germline assignment: CDR1 SGHTA and CDR2 FQGNSA. The CDR3 has 16 residues. Using reference TRBV7-2 and TRBJ1-3 for the parts outside the CDR3, the full variable domain is GAGVSQSPSNKVTEKGKDVELRCDPISGHTALYWYRQSLGQGLEFLIYFQGNSAPDKSGLPSDRFSAERTGGSVSTLTIQRTQQEDSAVYLCASSLDWTGYLDTIYFGEGSWLTVV.

The chain recombines TRBV6-5 with TRBJ1-4; D is undetermined. Deletions cut 0 bases from V and 8 bases from J, with 16 bases between. The CDR3 is 16 amino acids. Germline CDR1 and CDR2: MNHEY and SVGAGI. CDR3 in amino acids: CASSYSFGKSGEKLFF. CDR3 bases: TGTGCCAGCAGTTACTCTTTCGGGAAATCTGGCGAAAAACTGTTTTTT.

This clonotype was recorded many times. The gene calls are TRBV3-1 and TRBJ1-5; D gene uncertain. Germline-derived CDR1 and CDR2 are LGHDT and YNNKEL (reference sequence). Trimming cost V 3 bases and J 4 bases, with 10 bases left between them. CDR3 length equals 14 residues. The CDR3 coding sequence is TGTGCCAGCAGCCAGTCGGCAGTTAATCAGCCCCAGCATTTT. Its protein is CASSQSAVNQPQHF.

This clonotype was found many times. The chain uses TRBV7-2 and TRBJ1-2, with D perhaps TRBD1 (5 bases). The V end was cut by 5 bases, the J end by 4 bases, with 11 bases between. CDR1 SGHTA and CDR2 FQGNSA come from the germline V gene. The CDR3 length is 13 residues. As DNA, the CDR3 is TGTGCCAGCAGCGGAGACAGACGCTATGGCTACACCTTC. Protein: CASSGDRRYGYTF.

The sample holds many counts of this clonotype. This chain joins TRBV6-6 and TRBJ1-5, with no clear D. The CDR3 sequence is 15 residues long. V was cut by 6 bases and J by 2 bases, with 14 bases left in between. The germline V gene has CDR1 MNHNY and CDR2 SVGAGI (reference sequence). In nucleotides, the CDR3 is TGTGCCAGCAGCCCGCATCGCGCGGGCAATCAGCCCCAGCATTTT. This codes for CASSPHRAGNQPQHF.

The chain recombines TRBV28 with TRBJ1-5; 7 nucleotides align to TRBD1. CDR1 is MDHEN and CDR2 is SYDVKM in the germline V gene. Germline trimming cut 5 bases from V and 7 bases from J; bases unmatched to any gene: 8. CDR3 size: 14 residues. CDR3 sequence (DNA): TGTGCCAGCAGTCCCCACAGGGGTCTGCAGCCCCAGCATTTT. It specifies CASSPHRGLQPQHF.

Comments on this clonotype: A read error may explain this, as a much larger clone is one base away. Since no conserved phenylalanine or tryptophan closes the CDR3, a read error is the likely cause. The chain recombines TRBV18 with TRBJ2-3, with TRBD2 matching over 12 bases. CDR3 size: 17 residues. With V trimmed by 3 bases and J by 1 base, 5 bases remained unmatched. Germline CDR1 and CDR2: KGHSH and LQKENI. In DNA form, the CDR3 reads TGTGCCAGCTCACCCTACCGGACTAGCGGGGGCACAGATACGCAGTATTTA. Encoded protein: CASSPYRTSGGTDTQYL.

A few counts support this clonotype. The chain recombines TRBV10-3 with TRBJ2-2, with unresolved D. Germline values: CDR1 ENHRY, CDR2 SYGVKD. The CDR3 contains 15 residues. Trimming shortened V by 0 bases and J by 2 bases, and 7 bases separated the two germline ends. The CDR3 DNA sequence: TGTGCCATCAGTGAGTCTGTCAGAAACACCGGGGAGCTGTTTTTT. Translated, it gives CAISESVRNTGELFF.

This clonotype was counted only a few times. This chain joins TRBV6-2 or TRBV6-3 and TRBJ1-5; D is unresolved. CDR3 length: 17 residues. V dropped 4 bases and J dropped 1 base, with 17 bases sitting between them. Germline-derived CDR1 and CDR2 are MNHEY and SVGEGT. DNA for the CDR3: TGTGCCAGCAGTTCCCCGAAGGGAGCCAAGAGCAATCAGCCCCAGCATTTT. It translates to CASSSPKGAKSNQPQHF.

This clonotype has ten or more counts. V gene TRBV12-3 or TRBV12-4 combines with J gene TRBJ2-7, with a weak D call TRBD2 (6 bases). V lost 2 bases and J lost 5, with 13 bases in between. The CDR3 is 14 residues long. The chain's CDR3 is CASSLIGGLDEQYF. For the CDR3, the DNA is TGTGCCAGCAGTTTAATAGGAGGGTTGGACGAGCAGTACTTC.

This clonotype has ten or more counts. The chain couples TRBV10-1 to TRBJ2-2, with TRBD2 identical over 10 bases. With V trimmed by 4 bases and J by 6 bases, 5 bases remained unmatched. CDR3 length equals 15 residues. Germline CDR1 WNHNN, CDR2 SYGVQD (reference sequence). The CDR3 reads CASSAGTSEAGELFF. For the CDR3, the DNA is TGCGCCAGCAGTGCCGGGACTAGCGAGGCCGGGGAGCTGTTTTTT.

This clonotype came up many times. This chain joins TRBV27 and TRBJ1-5, with TRBD1 matching 7 bases. Germline V gene data show CDR1 as MNHEY and CDR2 as SMNVEV (reference sequence). Losses at the gene ends were 5 bases for V and 0 bases for J; bases not matched to a gene: 10. This CDR3 has 17 amino acids. The CDR3 DNA is TGTGCCAGCAGTCCAACCCAGGACAGGTTTAGCAATCAGCCCCAGCATTTT. Residues: CASSPTQDRFSNQPQHF.

This clonotype was found many times. V is TRBV6-5 and J is TRBJ2-1; 7 nucleotides align to TRBD1. V lost 6 bases and J lost 0; bases outside the gene matches: 5. The CDR3 length is 15 residues. Germline CDR1 and CDR2: MNHEY and SVGAGI. The CDR3 here is CASSLQGNSYNEQFF. DNA for the CDR3: TGTGCCAGCAGCCTACAGGGGAACTCCTACAATGAGCAGTTCTTC.

This clonotype ranks as medium-sized. The rearrangement uses TRBV6-5 and TRBJ1-2; 8 bases map to TRBD1. Germline-derived CDR1 and CDR2 are MNHEY and SVGAGI. CDR3 length equals 16 residues. V lost 4 bases, J lost 4 bases, and 11 bases stayed unmatched. As DNA, the CDR3 is TGTGCCAGCAGTTCAGGGGGCGCAGGGGAAGCCTATGGCTACACCTTC. Translating gives CASSSGGAGEAYGYTF.

The gene calls are TRBV12-3 or TRBV12-4 and TRBJ1-2; D unresolved. Trimming removed 3 bases from V and 4 bases from J, with 9 bases in between. This CDR3 contains 13 residues. This CDR3 reads CASSLSWGYGYTF. CDR3 in DNA: TGTGCCAGCAGTTTGTCTTGGGGCTATGGCTACACCTTC.

This clonotype was observed at least ten times. This rearrangement joins TRBV2 to TRBJ1-2; 7 bases match TRBD1. V was clipped by 2 bases and J by 7 bases; unmatched bases: 13. The CDR3 covers 16 residues. From germline, CDR1 is SNHLY and CDR2 FYNNEI. The CDR3 DNA reads TGTGCCAGCAGTGAAACTAGACAGGGAGGCGAGAGTGGCTACACCTTC. Translated: CASSETRQGGESGYTF.

The CDR3 nucleotides read TGTGCCAGCAGTTTGTCCGGGACAGGGGGCTACGAGCAGTACTTC. This gives the protein CASSLSGTGGYEQYF. The chain employs TRBV27 and TRBJ2-7, with 11 bases identical to TRBD1. CDR3 size: 15 residues. J was trimmed by 3 bases and V by 3 bases; bases with no gene match: 4. Germline V CDR1 and CDR2: MNHEY, SMNVEV (reference sequence).

This clonotype was recorded at least ten times. The chain employs TRBV10-3 and TRBJ2-7; D remains unclear. V was pared by 3 bases and J by 3 bases, with 12 bases between. The CDR3 spans 14 residues. Germline V gives CDR1 ENHRY, CDR2 SYGVKD. In DNA, the CDR3 is TGTGCCATCAGTGATTTACACCCTAACTACGAGCAGTACTTC. This translates into CAISDLHPNYEQYF.

There are many counts of this clonotype. CDR3 protein: CASSLTREDGELFF. The CDR3 DNA is TGTGCCAGCAGTTTGACAAGGGAGGACGGGGAGCTGTTTTTT. This chain links TRBV6-5 with TRBJ2-2; TRBD2 is a possible D gene (6 bases). The CDR3 length is 14 residues. Trimming left V 4 bases short and J 7 bases short, with 13 bases between. Per the germline V gene, CDR1 is MNHEY and CDR2 is SVGAGI.

This clonotype was counted at least ten times. The chain uses TRBV3-1 and TRBJ1-6, with a weak D call TRBD1 (6 bases). Trimming took 5 bases from V and 9 from J, leaving 17 bases between them. CDR3 length: 15 amino acids. CDR1 LGHDT and CDR2 YNNKEL come from the germline V gene (reference sequence). CDR3 nucleotides: TGTGCCAGCAGCGCCGACTCCGGAGGGGGTTCACCCCTCCACTTT. Its protein is CASSADSGGGSPLHF.